The 4 T cell receptor beta chains below come from one sample, sequenced in a study of T cell responses to AZD1222 COVID-19 vaccine. Produced via immunoSEQ multiplex PCR; TCRdb's table is partial and in-frame only. The table has 130,000 to 150,000 clones, 88% seen once. Sequencing used peripheral blood, obtained on day 0 of AZD1222 vaccination. Source of these receptors: an adult in good health.

This chain joins TRBV28 and TRBJ2-7; the match to TRBD1 covers 8 bases. CDR3 size: 15 residues. Germline CDR1 and CDR2: MDHEN and SYDVKM. The V and J ends lost 6 bases and 1 base, in that order; junction bases with no gene match: 8. The CDR3 sequence is CASRKTGTGSYEQYF. The CDR3 region has the DNA TGTGCCAGCAGAAAAACCGGGACAGGATCCTACGAGCAGTACTTC.

This chain uses TRBV6-1 with TRBJ1-1; 10 bases line up with TRBD1. The germline V gene has CDR1 MNHNS and CDR2 SASEGT. V shed 4 bases, J shed 4 bases, and the junction held 12 bases outside the gene matches. The CDR3 spans 17 residues. The CDR3 loop reads CASSGTLGQGRITEAFF. CDR3 DNA: TGTGCCAGCAGTGGGACCTTGGGACAGGGGAGGATCACTGAAGCTTTCTTT.

The chain uses TRBV11-3 and TRBJ2-1; D is uncertain. There are 15 residues in the CDR3. Germline V lookup: CDR1 SGHNT, CDR2 YENEEA. The V and J ends lost 0 bases and 7 bases respectively, with 13 bases between them. This CDR3 is CASSLDWPDQNEQFF. As DNA, the CDR3 is TGTGCCAGCAGCTTAGATTGGCCGGACCAAAATGAGCAGTTCTTC. The full variable domain, its missing parts supplied by reference TRBV11-3 and TRBJ2-1, is EAGVVQSPRYKIIEKKQPVAFWCNPISGHNTLYWYLQNLGQGPELLIRYENEEAVDDSQLPKDRFSAERLKGVDSTLKIQPAELGDSAVYLCASSLDWPDQNEQFFGPGTRLTVL.

In regard to this clone: This CDR3 is also generated by other DNA sequences in the sample. The chain carries TRBV5-5 and TRBJ2-3; no clear D. Germline CDR1 reads SGHKS; CDR2 reads YYEKEE (reference sequence). The length of the CDR3 is 12 residues. Trimming cost V 5 bases and J 0 bases, with 4 bases left between them. Written as DNA, the CDR3 is TGTGCCAGCAGTGGGAGCACAGATACGCAGTATTTT. The encoded protein is CASSGSTDTQYF.